The next 8 T cell receptor gamma chains were all read from a single sample in a study of γδ T cells in repeated Plasmodium falciparum infection (dated by TCRdb to the early 2020s). Receptors were amplified or captured by multiplex PCR. Sequencing used an Illumina MiSeq. TCRdb reanalyzed the public reads with the CATT caller, and identical DNA sequences were merged afterwards. The sample has about 14,000 gamma-chain clones on record, roughly 1.7% of them singletons. 25% to 30% of the sample is held by the ten biggest clonotypes. Vgamma9/Vdelta2+ and Vdelta2-negative gammadelta T cell populations were flow-sorted from peripheral blood mononuclear cells for bulk TCR repertoire analysis. Sample: gamma-delta T cells from blood. These receptors were collected from a pool of human donors (malaria-infected and uninfected, not separated).

The sample holds a few counts of this clone. The protein recorded in TCRdb matches a much larger clone and deviates from this DNA's translation at residue 5, suggesting a read error; the protein here is obtained by translating the DNA. The CDR3 DNA reads as TGTGCCACCTGGTATGGGCCTTTCTTTGATTATAAGAAACTCTTT. Its protein product is CATWYGPFFDYKKLF. V and J are TRGV4 and TRGJ1 or TRGJ2. CDR1 and CDR2 (germline): EGSTGY, YDSYTSSV. The CDR3 covers 15 residues.

This clone has ten or more counts. A far larger clone lies a single base away; this is likely a read error. The sample has other DNA sequences that encode this CDR3 too. The rearrangement links TRGV3 to TRGJ1 or TRGJ2. This CDR3 region has 13 residues. Germline V gene data show CDR1 as VTNTFY and CDR2 as YDVSTARD (reference sequence). The CDR3 DNA reads as TGTGCCACCTGGGACCGGAATTACTATAAGAAACTCTTT. It is translated as CATWDRNYYKKLF.

The sample holds many counts of this clone. TCRdb's entry gives the protein of a much larger clone, which mismatches this DNA's translation at residue 3, likely from a read error; the protein reported here is translated from the DNA. This chain uses TRGV4 with TRGJ1 or TRGJ2. This CDR3 region has 15 residues. In germline, CDR1 is EGSTGY, CDR2 YDSYTSSV. The CDR3 loop reads CASWDGPGNYYKKLF. CDR3 DNA sequence: TGTGCCTCCTGGGATGGGCCGGGGAATTATTATAAGAAACTCTTT.

Many counts were recorded for this clone. A far larger clone is one nucleotide away, so this likely arose from a read error. At the DNA level, this CDR3 is encoded by other sequences in the same sample as well. The chain recombines TRGV4 with TRGJ1 or TRGJ2. TCRdb records no J gene; here it was assigned by comparing the DNA to germline. This CDR3 contains 15 residues. Per the germline V gene, CDR1 is EGSTGY and CDR2 is YDSYTSSV. The CDR3 bases are TGTGCCACCTGGGATGGGCCGTTTTATTACTATAAGAAACTCTTT. Its protein is CATWDGPFYYYKKLF.

This clone was counted ten times or more. The protein given by TCRdb reflects a much larger clone and differs at residue 2 from this DNA's translation, likely from a read error; the protein shown is the DNA's translation. The rearrangement links TRGV9 to TRGJP. TCRdb gives no J gene; it was assigned here by matching the DNA to germline. Germline CDR1 and CDR2: GITISATS and ISYDGTV (reference sequence). The length of the CDR3 is 16 residues. The CDR3 loop reads CTLWEAIGLGKKIKVF. The CDR3 region has the DNA TGTACCTTGTGGGAGGCAATTGGGTTGGGCAAAAAAATCAAGGTATTT.

This clone was counted a few times. This DNA's translation differs at residue 12 from TCRdb's protein, which comes from a much larger clone; a read error is likely, and the protein shown is translated from the DNA. This sequence joins TRGV4 and TRGJ1 or TRGJ2. The germline gives CDR1 EGSTGY, CDR2 YDSYTSSV. This CDR3 has 17 amino acids. For the CDR3, the DNA is TGTGCCACCTCGGAAGTGAGTAAGAGCGAGAATAATTATAAGAAACTCTTT. Protein sequence: CATSEVSKSENNYKKLF.

The sample holds many counts of this clone. Since a far larger clone is one base different, this is likely a read error. The sample carries other DNA sequences with the same CDR3. The chain carries TRGV4 and TRGJ1 or TRGJ2. Germline values: CDR1 EGSTGY, CDR2 YDSYTSSV. CDR3 length: 13 residues. CDR3 DNA sequence: TGCGCCACCTGGGATGGCCCTTATTATAAGAAACTCTTT. Its protein is CATWDGPYYKKLF.

Judged by abundance, this clone is medium-sized. V usage is TRGV9 and J usage is TRGJ1 or TRGJ2. V shed 0 bases, J shed 0 bases, and the junction held 5 bases outside the gene matches. CDR1 and CDR2 (germline): GITISATS, ISYDGTV (reference sequence). This CDR3 is 15 amino acids long. This CDR3 reads CALWEVPKNYYKKLF. CDR3 nucleotide sequence: TGTGCCTTGTGGGAGGTGCCCAAGAATTATTATAAGAAACTCTTT.